This paragraph covers one T cell receptor (beta chain) sequence. This table comes from immunoSEQ multiplex PCR, and its TCRdb copy is limited to in-frame clones, with some not included. The sample lists 65,000 to 85,000 clones; approximately 92% were seen once. Germline CDR1 and CDR2: SGHNT and YYREEE (reference sequence). V lost 1 base and J 5 bases, leaving 12 bases between the germline ends. This CDR3 contains 14 residues. This specimen belongs to a study of T cell changes during pregnancy in multiple sclerosis. The rearrangement links TRBV5-4 to TRBJ2-5; D might be TRBD1 (5 bases). The origin of this receptor is a female donor with multiple sclerosis, enrolled in a pregnancy study. Sequences were derived from CD4+ T cells from peripheral blood mononuclear cells, sampled before pregnancy. As DNA, the CDR3 is TGTGCCAGCAGCTTGACAGGCGCGTCGGAGACCCAGTACTTC. It specifies CASSLTGASETQYF. Using reference TRBV5-4 and TRBJ2-5 for the parts outside the CDR3, the full variable domain is ETGVTQSPTHLIKTRGQQVTLRCSSQSGHNTVSWYQQALGQGPQFIFQYYREEENGRGNFPPRFSGLQFPNYSSELNVNALELDDSALYLCASSLTGASETQYFGPGTRLLVL.